This TCR beta chain was sequenced for a study of control samples from healthy donors and cancer patients. The repertoire was sequenced with immunoSEQ multiplex PCR; TCRdb's copy has only in-frame clones and lacks some. The top ten hold 4.5% to 6% of the sample, which has tens of thousands of clones, around nine tenths seen once. Germline assignment: CDR1 SGDLS and CDR2 YYNGEE. This CDR3 is 14 amino acids long. J lost 6 bases, V lost 2 bases, and 3 bases had no gene match. This receptor was obtained from a woman aged 45-60 years in good health. Sequencing was done on a sample of blood. This chain joins TRBV9 and TRBJ1-3, with 9 positions matching TRBD1. As DNA, the CDR3 is TGTGCCAGCAGCGTGGGACAGGGAGCAAACACCATATATTTT. Protein product: CASSVGQGANTIYF.